This TCR beta chain was found in a study of T-cell reconstitution after alpha-beta-depleted transplantation in children. A TCRbeta library incorporating unique molecular identifiers was prepared. A single record per CDR3 protein comes from TCRdb applying MiXCR to the PCR reads. The sample lists around 200,000 distinct CDR3 sequences; around 9.5% were seen once. This clonotype was detected ten times or more. Sequenced here: PBMCs from the stem cell graft donor, sampled from the stem cell graft. This TCR derives from a human donor who donated a stem cell graft to a child with acute lymphoblastic leukemia.

CDR3 region: CASSRDRGPRYEQYF. CDR3 bases: TGTGCCAGCAGTAGGGACAGGGGGCCGAGGTACGAGCAGTACTTC. The gene calls are TRBV6-5 and TRBJ2-7; the match to TRBD1 covers 12 bases. Germline CDR1 reads MNHEY; CDR2 reads SVGAGI. The J segment lost 4 bases and the V segment lost 5 bases, leaving 6 bases of the junction unmatched. The CDR3 contains 15 residues.